These T cell receptor beta chains were read from a single sample in a study of blood T cell repertoires in COVID-19. Measured with immunoSEQ multiplex PCR; TCRdb has only the in-frame clones, and not every one. The sample lists approximately 260,000 clones, around 87% occurring once. The specimen sequenced was peripheral blood. Source of these receptors: a woman aged 55-69 years with COVID-19, enrolled during active disease. Both conserved end residues are part of each CDR3. D genes are given only for firm matches. Size is omitted from some rows. Given values are once, few, many or a class for expanded clones.

V,D,size,J,CDR3,DNA
TRBV27,TRBD2,.,TRBJ2-7,CASSLSGLAAYEQYF,TGTGCCAGCAGTTTATCGGGACTAGCGGCATACGAGCAGTACTTC
TRBV19,TRBD1,.,TRBJ1-2,CASSTGGDYGYTF,TGTGCCAGTAGCACAGGGGGCGACTATGGCTACACCTTC
TRBV5-6,.,.,TRBJ1-3,CASSSRTAGNTIYF,TGTGCCAGCAGCTCGAGGACAGCCGGAAACACCATATATTTT
TRBV4-3,TRBD2,.,TRBJ2-1,CASSQDHAGLAAYNEQFF,TGCGCCAGCAGCCAAGATCATGCGGGACTAGCGGCCTACAATGAGCAGTTCTTC
TRBV19,TRBD1,.,TRBJ2-2,CATRDRGKPGELFF,TGTGCCACAAGAGACAGGGGGAAACCCGGGGAGCTGTTTTTT
TRBV27,TRBD1,.,TRBJ1-1,CASGPRRQGRNTEAFF,TGTGCCAGCGGGCCCCGACGACAGGGTCGAAACACTGAAGCTTTCTTT
TRBV3-1/TRBV3-2,TRBD1,once,TRBJ1-6,CASSSTPGQGSPLHF,TGTGCCAGCAGCTCAACTCCGGGACAGGGATCACCCCTCCACTTT
TRBV11-1,.,.,TRBJ2-2,CASSVGGGRITGELFF,TGTGCCAGCAGCGTAGGGGGGGGCCGGATAACCGGGGAGCTGTTTTTT
TRBV7-3,TRBD1,.,TRBJ1-2,CASSLRGGNGYTF,TGTGCCAGCAGCTTAAGAGGGGGCAATGGCTACACCTTC
TRBV18,.,.,TRBJ2-1,CASSRTVVDEQFF,TGTGCCAGCTCACGAACGGTGGTCGATGAGCAGTTCTTC
TRBV3-1/TRBV3-2,TRBD2,once,TRBJ2-1,CASSLQRGTSGGREFF,TGTGCCAGCAGCCTGCAACGTGGGACTAGCGGGGGGAGGGAGTTCTTC
TRBV7-3,.,.,TRBJ1-2,CASSLGQARGYTF,TGTGCCAGCAGCTTAGGCCAGGCGAGAGGCTACACCTTC
TRBV15,.,.,TRBJ2-7,CATSRPPSRDYEQYF,TGTGCCACCAGCAGGCCCCCGAGCAGGGACTACGAGCAGTACTTC
TRBV15,.,.,TRBJ2-5,CATSRDQALGKETQYF,TGTGCCACCAGCAGAGATCAAGCCCTAGGTAAAGAGACCCAGTACTTC
TRBV4-3,.,.,TRBJ1-4,CASSQPDGSYEKLFF,TGCGCCAGCAGCCAACCGGACGGGAGCTATGAAAAACTGTTTTTT
TRBV2,TRBD1,.,TRBJ1-5,CASIQGQASNQPQHF,TGTGCCAGCATTCAAGGACAGGCTAGCAATCAGCCCCAGCATTTT
TRBV2,TRBD2,once,TRBJ2-2,CASTKDGGDTGELFF,TGTGCCAGCACCAAGGACGGGGGGGACACCGGGGAGCTGTTTTTT
TRBV7-2,.,.,TRBJ1-2,CASSPAGLGGYGYTF,TGTGCCAGCAGCCCGGCCGGCCTAGGGGGCTATGGCTACACCTTC
TRBV18,TRBD1,.,TRBJ1-3,CASSPGQGGTGNTIYF,TGTGCCAGCTCACCCGGACAGGGAGGCACTGGAAACACCATATATTTT
TRBV4-2,.,.,TRBJ1-2,CASSQSGANYGYTF,TGTGCCAGCAGCCAATCAGGGGCTAACTATGGCTACACCTTC
TRBV7-2,TRBD1,.,TRBJ2-1,CASSLGYRGRRGNEQFF,TGTGCCAGCAGCTTAGGGTACAGGGGGCGTCGGGGGAATGAGCAGTTCTTC
TRBV7-9,.,.,TRBJ2-2,CASNRGVGTGELFF,TGTGCCAGCAACCGCGGGGTCGGCACCGGGGAGCTGTTTTTT